The next 27 T cell receptor beta chains were all read from a single sample in a study of blood T cells in healthy people across ages (dated by TCRdb to the mid-2010s). Receptor amplification or capture employed 5' RACE. Sequencing relied on an Illumina HiSeq 2500. The second PCR ran for about 6 to 11 cycles and used a J-beta primer mix along with a sample-barcoded 5' primer. TCRdb reran the public reads through fastp at Q25 and MiXCR, keeping productive beta chains. Rows with one shared CDR3 protein collapse into an entry with the most common genes and DNA. Recorded for this sample are more than 800,000 distinct CDR3 sequences; more than 25% of them occurred a single time. The top ten clones comprise 17% of the sample. The material sequenced was blood. The receptors stem from a woman at least 80 years old in good health.

The chain recombines TRBV2 with TRBJ2-1; TRBD1 aligns across 7 bases. CDR3 length: 15 amino acids. J gave up 4 bases and V 5 bases, and 8 bases lay outside the gene matches. The germline CDR1 and CDR2 sequences are SNHLY and FYNNEI. The CDR3 spells CASSLTGDLYNEQFF. Written as DNA, the CDR3 is TGTGCCAGCAGTCTTACAGGGGACCTATACAATGAGCAGTTCTTC. The entire variable domain, with the rest obtained from reference TRBV2 and TRBJ2-1, is as follows: EPEVTQTPSHQVTQMGQEVILRCVPISNHLYFYWYRQILGQKVEFLVSFYNNEISEKSEIFDDQFSVERPDGSNFTLKIRSTKLEDSAMYFCASSLTGDLYNEQFFGPGTRLTVL.

Worth noting for this clonotype: With a much larger clone just one base away, this may be a read error. The V and J genes are TRBV11-2 and TRBJ2-7; no definite D call. CDR1 is SGHAT, CDR2 FQNNGV, per germline. The CDR3 is made up of 14 amino acids. V was shortened by 3 bases and J by 4 bases, with 13 bases between the two germline ends. The CDR3 DNA sequence: TGTGCCAGCAGCTTTAGTATGGCAGGTTACGAGCAGTACTTC. It translates to CASSFSMAGYEQYF.

The chain carries TRBV29-1 and TRBJ2-5; TRBD1 agrees at 8 bases. This CDR3 comprises 13 residues. With 6 bases clipped from V and 5 bases from J, the junction kept 8 bases outside the gene matches. Germline CDR1 is SQVTM and CDR2 is ANQGSEA. The CDR3 sequence: CSVPGTGGETQYF. In nucleotides, the CDR3 is TGCAGCGTCCCAGGGACAGGAGGGGAGACCCAGTACTTC.

This clonotype was counted at least ten times. The chain recombines TRBV6-1 with TRBJ2-3; 11 bases align to TRBD1. This CDR3 is built from 13 residues. After removal of 1 base from V and 9 bases from J, the junction contained 0 bases not matched to a gene. The germline V gene encodes CDR1 MNHNS and CDR2 SASEGT. In DNA form, the CDR3 reads TGTGCCAGCAGTGAAGGGACAGGGGGCACGCAGTATTTT. Amino acids: CASSEGTGGTQYF.

This clonotype came up many times. The V and J genes are TRBV7-2 and TRBJ2-3; TRBD2 might be the D (5 bases). The CDR3 loop spans 17 amino acids. The germline gives CDR1 SGHTA, CDR2 FQGNSA. Between the trimmed V and J ends, which lost 0 bases and 4 bases, there was a span of 17 bases. The CDR3 nucleotides are TGTGCCAGCAGCTTAGCCCCTACGGGGAACGGAGCAGATACGCAGTATTTT. Protein sequence: CASSLAPTGNGADTQYF.

This clonotype was recorded a few times. V usage is TRBV15 and J usage is TRBJ1-2, with 7 bases that match TRBD1. This CDR3 region has 19 residues. With 1 base clipped from V and 0 bases from J, the junction kept 14 bases outside the gene matches. Germline loops: CDR1 LNHNV, CDR2 YYDKDF (reference sequence). CDR3 nucleotides: TGTGCCACCAGCAGAGGTTTGACAGGGAGGTTAATGGCTAACTATGGCTACACCTTC. This translates into CATSRGLTGRLMANYGYTF. Variable domain in full (rest from reference TRBV15 and TRBJ1-2): DAMVIQNPRYQVTQFGKPVTLSCSQTLNHNVMYWYQQKSSQAPKLLFHYYDKDFNNEADTPDNFQSRRPNTSFCFLDIRSPGLGDTAMYLCATSRGLTGRLMANYGYTFGSGTRLTVV.

On this clonotype itself: One junction end does not reproduce the germline sequence, and a read error may be involved. The J gene is TRBJ1-1, the V gene TRBV3-1; possibly TRBD1 for D (5 bases). This CDR3 region has 14 residues. Germline V gene sequence: CDR1 LGHDT, CDR2 YNNKEL (reference sequence). In DNA form, the CDR3 reads TGTGCCAGCAGCCAATCAGGGTCCAACACTGAAGCTTGCTTT. This encodes CASSQSGSNTEACF.

Turning to this clonotype: A far larger clone is one nucleotide away, so this likely arose from a read error. V usage is TRBV7-2 and J usage is TRBJ1-5; no firm D call. The CDR3 has 15 residues. The V gene's germline CDR1 is SGHTA and CDR2 FQGNSA. The CDR3 DNA reads TGTGCCAACAGCTTAGGAGGGCAGCACAATCAGCCCCAGCATTTT. This gives the protein CANSLGGQHNQPQHF.

This chain joins TRBV12-3 or TRBV12-4 and TRBJ1-1; D might be TRBD1 (5 bases). Trimming removed 3 bases at V and 1 base at J, with 9 bases between. This CDR3 comprises 14 residues. The DNA for the CDR3 is TGTGCCAGCAGTTTCTGGCAGGGGAACACTGAAGCTTTCTTT. It encodes CASSFWQGNTEAFF.

This clonotype was seen ten or more times. The chain has TRBV18 and TRBJ2-5; D may correspond to TRBD1 or TRBD2 (6 bases each). V lost 9 bases to trimming and J lost 0 bases, with 14 bases between them. CDR1 is KGHSH and CDR2 is LQKENI in the germline V gene. The CDR3 is 14 residues long. The CDR3 sequence: CASATGTYQETQYF. In DNA, the CDR3 is TGTGCCAGTGCTACAGGGACTTACCAAGAGACCCAGTACTTC.

This clonotype showed up just a few times. The chain recombines TRBV28 with TRBJ2-3, with TRBD1 matching 9 bases. V lost 4 bases to trimming and J lost 3 bases; unmatched junction nucleotides: 5. The CDR3 runs 15 residues. Germline V gives CDR1 MDHEN, CDR2 SYDVKM. The chain's CDR3 is CASSSGQGITDTQYF. The CDR3 DNA reads TGTGCCAGCAGTTCAGGACAGGGGATAACAGATACGCAGTATTTT.

This clonotype was observed many times. This chain connects TRBV20-1 to TRBJ1-2; 9 bases align to TRBD1. This CDR3 contains 16 residues. The J segment lost 3 bases and the V segment lost 5 bases, leaving 13 bases of the junction unmatched. CDR1 is DFQATT, CDR2 SNEGSKA, per germline (reference sequence). The CDR3 region has the DNA TGCAGTGCTTACTCATGGACAGGGGAAGGACACTATGGCTACACCTTC. The encoded protein is CSAYSWTGEGHYGYTF.

The chain carries TRBV28 and TRBJ2-4, with TRBD2 identical over 7 bases. V shed 3 bases and J 1 base; nucleotides not matched to a gene: 6. The V gene's germline CDR1 is MDHEN and CDR2 SYDVKM. This CDR3 is built from 16 residues. CDR3 sequence: CASSFSWGGAKNIQYF. CDR3 coding DNA: TGTGCCAGCAGTTTTTCGTGGGGGGGGGCCAAAAACATTCAGTACTTC.

This clonotype was found many times. The chain uses TRBV6-1 and TRBJ1-5; D ambiguous. The CDR3 is 13 amino acids. V lost 9 bases, J lost 0 bases, and 9 bases lay in between. CDR1 is MNHNS and CDR2 is SASEGT in the germline V gene. The CDR3 spells CASDEVSNQPQHF. The CDR3, as DNA: TGTGCCAGTGACGAGGTTAGCAATCAGCCCCAGCATTTT.

This clonotype has just one count. The V gene is TRBV27, the J gene TRBJ2-4; D possibly corresponds to TRBD2 (6 bases). Germline CDR1 reads MNHEY; CDR2 reads SMNVEV (reference sequence). V dropped 2 bases and J dropped 3 bases, with 20 bases sitting between them. There are 18 residues in the CDR3. The CDR3 coding sequence is TGTGCCAGCAGTTTAAGGCGGGATTACCGGGAAGGCAAAAACATTCAGTACTTC. Its translation: CASSLRRDYREGKNIQYF.

For this clonotype: A much larger clone lies one base from this, so it may be a read error. This sequence joins TRBV6-2 or TRBV6-3 and TRBJ2-3; D may be TRBD2 (6 bases). This CDR3 contains 14 residues. The germline gives CDR1 MNHEY, CDR2 SVGEGT. The V end was cut by 11 bases, the J end by 4 bases, with 19 bases between. The CDR3 sequence is CAGNFRDLADTQYF. In DNA, the CDR3 is TGTGCCGGCAATTTCCGGGACTTGGCAGATACGCAGTATTTT.

V gene TRBV6-2 or TRBV6-3 combines with J gene TRBJ1-1; 7 bases map to TRBD1. V lost 6 bases and J lost 10; bases outside the gene matches: 8. Germline CDR1 is MNHEY and CDR2 is SVGEGT. The CDR3 runs 12 residues. CDR3 coding DNA: TGTGCCAGCAGCGGGACAGTCCGAACAGCTTTCTTT. This sequence encodes CASSGTVRTAFF.

This clonotype was detected many times. This chain links TRBV6-5 with TRBJ2-3; D gene unclear. V was shortened by 6 bases and J by 4 bases, with 14 bases between the two germline ends. The CDR3 has 14 amino acids. Germline CDR1 reads MNHEY; CDR2 reads SVGAGI. CDR3 DNA sequence: TGTGCCAGCAGATCCGGCCCTACCCCAGATACGCAGTATTTT. This sequence encodes CASRSGPTPDTQYF.

This clonotype has more than one count but fewer than ten. The V call is TRBV14, the J call TRBJ2-1; D gene unclear. V lost 1 base and J 2 bases, leaving 15 bases between the germline ends. Germline V lookup: CDR1 SGHDN, CDR2 FVKESK. The length of the CDR3 is 17 residues. The CDR3 loop reads CASSQVKFRVTYNEQFF. DNA for the CDR3: TGTGCCAGCAGCCAAGTAAAATTCCGAGTGACCTACAATGAGCAGTTCTTC.

This clonotype appeared many times. The genes are TRBV20-1 and TRBJ2-7; D gene ambiguous. The CDR3 has 13 residues. Between the trimmed V and J ends, which lost 0 bases and 0 bases, there was a span of 6 bases. CDR1 is DFQATT, CDR2 SNEGSKA, per germline (reference sequence). The CDR3 nucleotides read TGCAGTGCTAGAGATGAGACCTCCTACGAGCAGTACTTC. Translating it yields CSARDETSYEQYF.

Many counts were recorded for this clonotype. The rearrangement links TRBV5-5 to TRBJ1-6; D perhaps matches TRBD1 (5 bases). The germline V gene encodes CDR1 SGHKS and CDR2 YYEKEE (reference sequence). The CDR3 runs 17 residues. Trimming removed 3 bases at V and 7 bases at J, with 20 bases between. The CDR3 region is CASSSWGARPENSPLHF. In nucleotides, the CDR3 is TGTGCCAGCAGCTCTTGGGGCGCCAGGCCCGAGAATTCACCCCTCCACTTT. The full variable domain, rest sourced from reference TRBV5-5 and TRBJ1-6, is DAGVTQSPTHLIKTRGQQVTLRCSPISGHKSVSWYQQVLGQGPQFIFQYYEKEERGRGNFPDRFSARQFPNYSSELNVNALLLGDSALYLCASSSWGARPENSPLHFGNGTRLTVT.

This chain connects TRBV7-2 to TRBJ1-5, with TRBD1 as a possible D gene (5 bases). This CDR3 is built from 15 residues. The germline V and J ends were trimmed by 5 bases and 4 bases, with 15 bases remaining between them. Germline CDR1 reads SGHTA; CDR2 reads FQGNSA. Here the CDR3 reads CASSAGTRGNQPQHF. The CDR3 coding sequence is TGTGCCAGCAGCGCCGGGACTCGGGGTAATCAGCCCCAGCATTTT.

J is TRBJ1-5 and V is TRBV7-2; D may be TRBD1 (5 bases). V was shortened by 4 bases and J by 5 bases, with 12 bases between the two germline ends. Germline lookup yields CDR1 SGHTA and CDR2 FQGNSA. This CDR3 has 14 residues. The CDR3 loop reads CASSWDGNYQPQHF. CDR3 bases: TGTGCCAGCAGCTGGGACGGTAACTATCAGCCCCAGCATTTT.

The chain recombines TRBV30 with TRBJ1-1, with D perhaps TRBD1 (5 bases). CDR3 length: 11 amino acids. Trimming shortened V by 3 bases and J by 8 bases, and 10 bases separated the two germline ends. Looked up from germline, CDR1 is GTSNPN and CDR2 is SVGIG (reference sequence). Here the CDR3 DNA reads TGTGCCTGGAGGCTCACAGGCGAAGCTTTCTTT. It is translated as CAWRLTGEAFF.

This clonotype has just one count. The J gene is TRBJ2-7, the V gene TRBV7-2; 9 bases align to TRBD2. The CDR3 totals 15 residues. V shed 1 base, J shed 3 bases, and the junction held 4 bases outside the gene matches. The germline gives CDR1 SGHTA, CDR2 FQGNSA. The chain's CDR3 is CASSLEPSGNYEQYF. The CDR3 region has the DNA TGTGCCAGCAGCTTAGAGCCTAGCGGGAACTACGAGCAGTACTTC. The whole variable domain, filled in from reference TRBV7-2 and TRBJ2-7, reads GAGVSQSPSNKVTEKGKDVELRCDPISGHTALYWYRQSLGQGLEFLIYFQGNSAPDKSGLPSDRFSAERTGGSVSTLTIQRTQQEDSAVYLCASSLEPSGNYEQYFGPGTRLTVT.

As to this clonotype: Sequence at one end of the junction differs from germline and may be a read error. The chain uses TRBV6-2 or TRBV6-3 and TRBJ1-2, with D unclear. There are 13 residues in the CDR3. The germline V gene encodes CDR1 MNHEY and CDR2 SVGEGT. The DNA of the CDR3 is TGTGCCGGCAGTTCTGCGGGTGTGGGCGGCTACACCTTC. Translation gives CAGSSAGVGGYTF.

This clonotype has at least ten counts. Here the CDR3 reads CASSLGRQTGALEKLFF. The CDR3 nucleotides are TGTGCCAGCAGCTTAGGCCGACAGACAGGAGCCCTTGAAAAACTGTTTTTT. V and J are TRBV7-9 and TRBJ1-4; D possibly corresponds to TRBD1 (6 bases). Germline V gene data show CDR1 as SEHNR and CDR2 as FQNEAQ (reference sequence). V was trimmed by 1 base and J by 7 bases, leaving 19 bases between them. This CDR3 has 17 residues. The full variable domain, with the rest looked up from reference TRBV7-9 and TRBJ1-4, is DTGVSQNPRHKITKRGQNVTFRCDPISEHNRLYWYRQTLGQGPEFLTYFQNEAQLEKSRLLSDRFSAERPKGSFSTLEIQRTEQGDSAMYLCASSLGRQTGALEKLFFGSGTQLSVL.